Described below is a single T cell receptor (beta chain) sequence and its context. What it binds is unknown. This CDR3 is 16 amino acids long. Germline assignment: CDR1 SGHNT and CDR2 YYREEE (reference sequence). The germline V and J ends were trimmed by 3 bases and 5 bases, with 18 bases remaining between them. Generated by immunoSEQ multiplex PCR, the TCRdb table keeps only in-frame clones and is missing some. This sample has fewer than 500,000 clones; over 75% occur once, and the top ten carry roughly an eighth. This sample was included in a study of shared clonotypes between healthy human individuals. General study findings and limits: Sequencing depth was a factor that was expected to affect clonotype sharing among donors.

The sequence came from a woman aged 40 to 55 in good health. Some clones in this sample may be carry-over from other donors' samples. What was sequenced was PBMCs. V is TRBV5-4 and J is TRBJ1-5; tentative D call: TRBD1 (5 bases). This CDR3 is CASSWGGGSVDQPQHF. The CDR3 DNA sequence: TGTGCCAGCAGCTGGGGTGGGGGTTCTGTTGATCAGCCCCAGCATTTT.